The 27 T cell receptor beta chains below come from one sample, sequenced in a study of cytomegalovirus exposure and HLA in healthy donors. The PCR had 60 Vbeta and 13 Jbeta primers. Libraries were prepared by immunoSEQ multiplex PCR; TCRdb keeps only in-frame clonotypes and omits some of them. The sample lists about 160,000 clones; roughly 80% were seen once. The sequenced material came from PBMCs. The receptors derive from a human donor in good health.

The gene calls are TRBV9 and TRBJ2-1; 7 nucleotides match TRBD1. Germline values: CDR1 SGDLS, CDR2 YYNGEE. V shed 0 bases, J shed 4 bases, and the junction held 4 bases outside the gene matches. This CDR3 spans 15 amino acids. CDR3 residues: CASSVAAGGYNEQFF. In nucleotides, the CDR3 is TGTGCCAGCAGCGTAGCGGCAGGGGGATACAATGAGCAGTTCTTC.

V and J are TRBV2 and TRBJ2-7; TRBD2 agrees at 11 bases. Trimming at V came to 6 bases and at J to 3 bases, leaving 10 bases not matched to a gene. The germline V gene has CDR1 SNHLY and CDR2 FYNNEI. The CDR3 sequence is 16 residues long. CDR3 nucleotide sequence: TGTGCCAGCAGCAGCGAGGGACTAGCGGACTACTACGAGCAGTACTTC. Translated: CASSSEGLADYYEQYF.

The chain joins TRBV19 to TRBJ2-5, with 10 bases identical to TRBD1. V gave up 4 bases and J gave up 4 bases; unmatched junction bases: 6. The CDR3 runs 15 residues. The germline V gene has CDR1 LNHDA and CDR2 SQIVND (reference sequence). This CDR3 is CASSTTRTGGETQYF. DNA of the CDR3: TGTGCCAGTAGTACTACGAGGACAGGGGGAGAGACCCAGTACTTC.

Note on this clone: The junction departs from germline at one end; a sequencing error may be responsible. This chain uses TRBV10-2 with TRBJ2-7, with D possibly TRBD2 on 5 matching bases. Germline CDR1 is WSHSY and CDR2 is SAAADI. This CDR3 is 13 amino acids long. This chain's CDR3 is CASKGVTTYEQYF. CDR3 DNA sequence: TGTGCCAGCAAGGGAGTGACTACCTACGAGCAGTACTTC.

The chain joins TRBV4-3 to TRBJ1-6; maybe TRBD1 (6 bases). The CDR3 extends over 15 amino acids. The V gene lost 0 bases and the J gene lost 14 bases, with 17 bases spanning the gap. Germline CDR1 is LGHNA and CDR2 is YSLEER. In DNA form, the CDR3 reads TGCGCCAGCAGCCAAGATTGGCAGGGGCGGACGGCCCTCCACTTT. Amino acids: CASSQDWQGRTALHF.

V is TRBV12-5 and J is TRBJ1-2; 7 bases match TRBD1. The CDR3 has 14 residues. Germline loops: CDR1 LGHNT, CDR2 FRNRAP. V lost 1 base to trimming and J lost 8 bases; unmatched junction nucleotides: 7. CDR3 sequence (DNA): TGTGCTAGTGGTTTGGCAACAGGGGTGAAGGGCTACACCTTC. Protein product: CASGLATGVKGYTF.

J is TRBJ2-7 and V is TRBV10-1, with TRBD1 matching over 7 bases. The CDR3 runs to 13 residues. The ends lost 6 bases at V and 6 bases at J; junction bases unmatched: 8. Germline-derived CDR1 and CDR2 are WNHNN and SYGVQD (reference sequence). Here the CDR3 reads CASRGTDRSEQYF. The CDR3 DNA is TGCGCCAGCAGGGGAACGGACAGGAGCGAGCAGTACTTC.

The chain is built from TRBV7-9 and TRBJ2-3, with 10 bases identical to TRBD2. The J segment lost 6 bases and the V segment lost 5 bases, leaving 8 bases of the junction unmatched. The germline CDR1 and CDR2 sequences are SEHNR and FQNEAQ (reference sequence). This CDR3 has 15 residues. The DNA of the CDR3 is TGTGCCAGCAGCCCGAGGCTAGCGGGAGCGGATACGCAGTATTTT. As protein: CASSPRLAGADTQYF.

The chain links TRBV2 to TRBJ1-2; 8 positions match TRBD1. The CDR3 is 12 amino acids. The junction had 4 bases not matched to a gene; V was cut back by 8 bases and J by 5 bases. Germline assignment: CDR1 SNHLY and CDR2 FYNNEI. The CDR3 DNA is TGTGCCAGCGGGGACAGGCCTTATGGCTACACCTTC. Its protein is CASGDRPYGYTF.

The chain joins TRBV7-8 to TRBJ1-2; a possible D gene is TRBD1 (6 bases). The CDR3 totals 18 residues. In germline, CDR1 is SGHVS, CDR2 FQNEAQ. V dropped 2 bases and J dropped 1 base, with 20 bases sitting between them. The CDR3 here is CASSLKSRTERYNYGYTF. Here the CDR3 DNA reads TGTGCCAGCAGCTTAAAGTCGCGGACAGAGCGTTATAACTATGGCTACACCTTC.

The V gene is TRBV5-6, the J gene TRBJ2-7, with 10 nucleotides matching TRBD2. The length of the CDR3 is 14 residues. The J segment lost 6 bases and the V segment lost 0 bases, leaving 3 bases of the junction unmatched. Per germline, CDR1 SGHDT and CDR2 YYEEEE. The CDR3 reads CASSLGLAGSEQYF. CDR3 DNA: TGTGCCAGCAGCTTGGGACTAGCGGGTTCCGAGCAGTACTTC.

The chain carries TRBV27 and TRBJ2-3; 8 bases line up with TRBD2. The junction had 6 bases not matched to a gene; V was cut back by 4 bases and J by 6 bases. The germline V gene has CDR1 MNHEY and CDR2 SMNVEV (reference sequence). CDR3 length: 14 amino acids. Written as DNA, the CDR3 is TGTGCCAGCAGTTATTCCCCGGGGGGGGATACGCAGTATTTT. This codes for CASSYSPGGDTQYF.

The V call is TRBV7-8, the J call TRBJ2-1; unclear D gene. CDR1 and CDR2 (germline): SGHVS, FQNEAQ. CDR3 size: 15 residues. Trimming stripped 1 base from V and 4 bases from J, with 11 bases between. CDR3 region: CASSLDLVAYNEQFF. The CDR3 DNA is TGTGCCAGCAGCTTAGATCTGGTCGCGTACAATGAGCAGTTCTTC.

This clone was observed a few times. The gene calls are TRBV5-1 and TRBJ1-2; 7 positions match TRBD1. CDR1 is SGHRS, CDR2 YFSETQ, per germline. Trimming removed 0 bases from V and 8 bases from J; junction bases left unmatched: 10. The CDR3 is made up of 15 amino acids. In DNA form, the CDR3 reads TGCGCCAGCAGCTTGGCGGAGGGGGCAAGGCGAGGCTACACCTTC. Encoded protein: CASSLAEGARRGYTF.

DNA of the CDR3: TGTGCCAGCAGCTGGGAGGGCGGGGGTTGGAATGAGCAGTTCTTC. Translated, it gives CASSWEGGGWNEQFF. This chain joins TRBV7-2 and TRBJ2-1; TRBD2 matches at 7 bases. V trimming: 4 bases; J trimming: 7 bases; junction bases outside the gene matches: 10. CDR1 is SGHTA, CDR2 FQGNSA, per germline. The CDR3 sequence is 15 residues long.

V gene TRBV5-4 combines with J gene TRBJ2-7, with TRBD1 matching over 7 bases. CDR3 length equals 14 residues. Per germline, CDR1 SGHNT and CDR2 YYREEE (reference sequence). The ends lost 3 bases at V and 1 base at J; junction bases unmatched: 4. The CDR3 sequence: CASSWGQTSYEQYF. The CDR3 coding sequence is TGTGCCAGCAGCTGGGGACAGACTTCCTACGAGCAGTACTTC.

CDR3 nucleotides: TGTGCTAGTGGTTCGCCAGGGATGCGGACTGAAGCTTTCTTT. This sequence encodes CASGSPGMRTEAFF. This chain connects TRBV12-5 to TRBJ1-1, with a weak D call TRBD1 (5 bases). In germline, CDR1 is LGHNT, CDR2 FRNRAP. This CDR3 has 14 amino acids. The ends were cut back, 4 bases at V and 5 bases at J, with 14 bases in the middle.

The V and J genes are TRBV19 and TRBJ2-5, with a possible D match to TRBD1 (6 bases). CDR1 is LNHDA and CDR2 is SQIVND in the germline V gene (reference sequence). The CDR3 is 13 amino acids. V lost 4 bases and J 5 bases, leaving 11 bases between the germline ends. DNA of the CDR3: TGTGCCAGTAGTACTACAGGGTACGAGACCCAGTACTTC. Residues: CASSTTGYETQYF.

The DNA of the CDR3 is TGTGCCAGAAGCTTTTTTCGGACTTCGGGCTACGAGCAGTACTTC. Its translation: CARSFFRTSGYEQYF. The chain combines TRBV5-3 with TRBJ2-7; possibly TRBD2 for D (5 bases). TRBV5-3 is identified as an open reading frame with a role that is uncertain. V was cut by 2 bases and J by 3 bases, with 15 bases left in between. The CDR3 is 15 amino acids.

This rearrangement joins TRBV4-3 to TRBJ2-3, with D possibly matching TRBD2 (5 bases). The CDR3 is 14 residues long. The V and J ends lost 4 bases and 4 bases respectively, with 12 bases between them. In germline, CDR1 is LGHNA, CDR2 YSLEER. CDR3 sequence reads: CASSPGISPDTQYF. In DNA form, the CDR3 reads TGCGCCAGCAGCCCGGGAATTTCACCAGATACGCAGTATTTT.

This clone was recorded once. The chain carries TRBV13 and TRBJ2-7, with 9 nucleotides matching TRBD1. Germline V gene sequence: CDR1 PRHDT, CDR2 FYEKMQ (reference sequence). The ends lost 5 bases at V and 5 bases at J; junction bases unmatched: 4. The length of the CDR3 is 13 residues. CDR3: CASSVDRGHEQYF. In DNA, the CDR3 is TGTGCCAGCAGCGTGGACAGGGGCCACGAGCAGTACTTC.

This clone appeared a few times. The chain couples TRBV7-2 to TRBJ1-2; D not resolved. Trimming stripped 3 bases from V and 2 bases from J, with 16 bases between. CDR3 length: 16 amino acids. Germline assignment: CDR1 SGHTA and CDR2 FQGNSA. Written as DNA, the CDR3 is TGTGCCAGCAGCTTTTTGAGGGCCTACCCCAACTATGGCTACACCTTC. This translates into CASSFLRAYPNYGYTF.

This chain links TRBV5-1 with TRBJ2-7; TRBD2 matches 8 bases. V dropped 2 bases and J dropped 0; count of bases not matched to a gene: 4. The CDR3 is 15 residues long. Germline V CDR1 and CDR2: SGHRS, YFSETQ. The CDR3 loop reads CASSLGSGVSYEQYF. CDR3 bases: TGCGCCAGCAGCTTAGGTAGCGGGGTCTCCTACGAGCAGTACTTC.

This clone has just one count. The V call is TRBV6-5, the J call TRBJ1-5, with D possibly being TRBD1 (5 bases). Germline V gene sequence: CDR1 MNHEY, CDR2 SVGAGI. This CDR3 comprises 14 residues. Trimming left V 5 bases short and J 2 bases short, with 10 bases between. In nucleotides, the CDR3 is TGTGCCAGCAGTGGGGGGGGAGGCAATCAGCCCCAGCATTTT. Translated: CASSGGGGNQPQHF.

This chain joins TRBV21-1 and TRBJ1-6; TRBD1 is the table's D call and was not checked against the DNA. TRBV21-1 is labeled a pseudogene. The CDR3 contains 18 residues. The CDR3 here is CASSPPSAQGQGSSPLHF. The DNA for the CDR3 is TGTGCCAGCAGCCCCCCTTCTGCCCAGGGACAGGGGAGTTCACCCCTCCACTTT.

This clone has just a few counts. The rearrangement uses TRBV5-4 and TRBJ2-1; 7 positions agree with TRBD1. V shed 7 bases and J 7 bases; nucleotides not matched to a gene: 8. The CDR3 length is 13 residues. Germline V CDR1 and CDR2: SGHNT, YYREEE (reference sequence). This chain's CDR3 is CASFRDRSNEQFF. The CDR3 nucleotides are TGTGCCAGCTTCCGGGACAGAAGTAATGAGCAGTTCTTC.

For the CDR3, the DNA is TGCGCCAGCAGCAAGAGGGACAGCTCTACTGGAAACACCATATATTTT. It is translated as CASSKRDSSTGNTIYF. This chain joins TRBV5-1 and TRBJ1-3; 7 bases line up with TRBD1. The CDR3 has 16 residues. Germline CDR1 SGHRS, CDR2 YFSETQ. V gave up 4 bases and J gave up 2 bases; unmatched junction bases: 9.